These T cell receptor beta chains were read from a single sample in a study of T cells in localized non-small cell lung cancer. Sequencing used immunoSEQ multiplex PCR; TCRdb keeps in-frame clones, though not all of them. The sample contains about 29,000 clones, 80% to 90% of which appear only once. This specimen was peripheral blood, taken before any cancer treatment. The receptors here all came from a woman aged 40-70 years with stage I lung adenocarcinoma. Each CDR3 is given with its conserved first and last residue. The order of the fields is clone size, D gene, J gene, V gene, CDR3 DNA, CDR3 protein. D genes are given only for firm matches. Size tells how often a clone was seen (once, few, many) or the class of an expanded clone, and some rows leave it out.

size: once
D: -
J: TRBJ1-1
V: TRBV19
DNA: TGTGCCAGTAGTTCGGACAGTCGAAACACTGAAGCTTTCTTT
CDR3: CASSSDSRNTEAFF

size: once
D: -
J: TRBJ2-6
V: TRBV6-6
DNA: TGTGCCAGCAGTTCAGGTGGGGTACGAGGGGCCAACGTCCTGACTTTC
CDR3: CASSSGGVRGANVLTF

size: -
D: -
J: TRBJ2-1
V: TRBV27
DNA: TGTGCCAGCGGACCCACTAGGGGTGATGAGCAGTTCTTC
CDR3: CASGPTRGDEQFF

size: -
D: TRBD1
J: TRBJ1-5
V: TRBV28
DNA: TGTGCCAGCAGCACAGGGACAGGATGGAATCGGCCCCAGCATTTT
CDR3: CASSTGTGWNRPQHF

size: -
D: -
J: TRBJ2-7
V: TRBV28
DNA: TGTGCCTCACACCGGGACACCTCCTACGAGCAGTACTTC
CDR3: CASHRDTSYEQYF

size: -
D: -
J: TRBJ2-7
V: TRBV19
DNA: TGTGCCAGTAGTTCGCCGGGGTCCGGTCGCCACGAGCAGTACTTC
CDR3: CASSSPGSGRHEQYF

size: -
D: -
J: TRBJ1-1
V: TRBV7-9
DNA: TGTGCCAGCAGCTTATCCCCTGACAGTGTCGGTTTCTTT
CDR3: CASSLSPDSVGFF

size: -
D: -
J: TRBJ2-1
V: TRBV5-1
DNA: TGCGCCAGCAGCGGTGAACAGAGCTCCTACAATGAGCAGTTCTTC
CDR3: CASSGEQSSYNEQFF

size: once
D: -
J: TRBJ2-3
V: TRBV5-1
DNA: TGCGCCAGCAGCTCGGATTTGGACGGGGGCGCTTCCACAGATACGCAGTATTTT
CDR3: CASSSDLDGGASTDTQYF

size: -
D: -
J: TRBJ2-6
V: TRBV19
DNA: TGTGCCAGTAGTATATCAGGGGCTGGGGCCAACGTCCTGACTTTC
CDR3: CASSISGAGANVLTF

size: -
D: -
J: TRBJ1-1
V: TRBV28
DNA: TGTGCCACCTTGCTGTGGATGGGGACTGAAGCTTTCTTT
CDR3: CATLLWMGTEAFF

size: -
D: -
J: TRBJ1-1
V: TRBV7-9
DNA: TGTGCCAGCAGCTTAGATCCGGTCCCTGAAGCTTTCTTT
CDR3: CASSLDPVPEAFF

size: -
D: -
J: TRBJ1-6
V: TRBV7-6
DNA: TGTGCCATCAGCTTAGCGAGGGGGTCACCCCTCCACTTT
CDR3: CAISLARGSPLHF

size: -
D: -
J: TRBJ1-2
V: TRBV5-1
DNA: TGCGCCAGCAGCTTGGATCGGATCCCCTATGGCTACACCTTC
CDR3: CASSLDRIPYGYTF

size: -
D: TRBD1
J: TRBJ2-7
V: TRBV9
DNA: TGTGCCAGCAGCGTAGGGGGGACAGAACACCGCGAGCAGTACTTC
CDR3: CASSVGGTEHREQYF

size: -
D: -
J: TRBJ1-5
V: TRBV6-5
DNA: TGTGCCAGCAGTTACGCGACCCCTCGGAATCAGCCCCAGCATTTT
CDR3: CASSYATPRNQPQHF

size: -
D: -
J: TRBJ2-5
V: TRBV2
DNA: TGTGCCAGCACCCGGTTACAGACCCAGTACTTC
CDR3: CASTRLQTQYF

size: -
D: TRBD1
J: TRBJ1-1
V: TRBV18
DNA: TGTGCCAGCTCACTGGGACAGGGGATGAACACTGAAGCTTTCTTT
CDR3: CASSLGQGMNTEAFF

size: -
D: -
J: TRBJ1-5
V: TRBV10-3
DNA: TGTGCCATCAGTGAGTCGGTAGGCAATCAGCCCCAGCATTTT
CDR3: CAISESVGNQPQHF

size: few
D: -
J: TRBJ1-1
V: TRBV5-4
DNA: TGTGCCAGCAGCTTTGGAGGGAACGGGAACACTGAAGCTTTCTTT
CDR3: CASSFGGNGNTEAFF

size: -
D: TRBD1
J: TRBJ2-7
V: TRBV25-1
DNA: TGTGCCAGCGACAGGGGAATCGGCTACGAGCAGTACTTC
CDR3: CASDRGIGYEQYF

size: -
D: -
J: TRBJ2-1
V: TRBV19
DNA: TGTGCCAGTAGTATGACGGGATCATACAATGAGCAGTTCTTC
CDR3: CASSMTGSYNEQFF

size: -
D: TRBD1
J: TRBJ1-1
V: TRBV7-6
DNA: TGTGCCAGCAGCTTTCCGACAGGGGGGAACACTGAAGCTTTCTTT
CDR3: CASSFPTGGNTEAFF

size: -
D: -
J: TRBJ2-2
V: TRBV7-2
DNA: TGTGCCAGCAGCTTATCCCAGGGCGCATCTGGGGAGCTGTTTTTT
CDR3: CASSLSQGASGELFF

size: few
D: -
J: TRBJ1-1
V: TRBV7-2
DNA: TGTGCCAGCAGTACACCTGGCCGAAGAGGGGAAGCTTTCTTT
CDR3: CASSTPGRRGEAFF

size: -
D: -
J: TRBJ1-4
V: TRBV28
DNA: TGTGCCAGCAGTTACCGACCGTCCACTAATGAAAAACTGTTTTTT
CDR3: CASSYRPSTNEKLFF

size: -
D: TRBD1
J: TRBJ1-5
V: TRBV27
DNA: TGTGCCAGCAGACTCCGGGACAGCCCCAATCAGCCCCAGCATTTT
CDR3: CASRLRDSPNQPQHF

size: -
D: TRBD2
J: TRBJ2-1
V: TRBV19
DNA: TGTGCCAGTAGTATCAATAGCGGGAATTACTACAATGAGCAGTTCTTC
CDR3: CASSINSGNYYNEQFF

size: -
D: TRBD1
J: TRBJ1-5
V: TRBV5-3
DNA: TGTGCCAGAAGCTTCAGGGGGTGGGGATATAGCAATCAGCCCCAGCATTTT
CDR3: CARSFRGWGYSNQPQHF

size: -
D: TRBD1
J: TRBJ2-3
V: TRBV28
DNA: TGTGCCAGCAGCAAAACAGGGGGCTGGGGTACGCAGTATTTT
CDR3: CASSKTGGWGTQYF

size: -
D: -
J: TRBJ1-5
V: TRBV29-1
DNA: TGCAGCGTTGTTCCTAGCGGGTCATTGAGCAATCAGCCCCAGCATTTT
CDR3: CSVVPSGSLSNQPQHF

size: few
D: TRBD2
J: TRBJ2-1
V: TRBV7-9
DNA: TGTGCCAGCAGCTCCGGGACTAGCGACCTCGGAGGCTCCTACAATGAGCAGTTCTTC
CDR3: CASSSGTSDLGGSYNEQFF

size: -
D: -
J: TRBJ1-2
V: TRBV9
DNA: TGTGCCAGCAGCTTCCAGGGTGGCGGTAACTATGGCTACACCTTC
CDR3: CASSFQGGGNYGYTF

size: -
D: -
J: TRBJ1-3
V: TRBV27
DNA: TGTGCCAGCAGTCCCGGGATCGGGAGATCCTCTGGAAACACCATATATTTT
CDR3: CASSPGIGRSSGNTIYF

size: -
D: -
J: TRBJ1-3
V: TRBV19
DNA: TGTGCCAGTAGACGGGACATCTCTGGAAACACCATATATTTT
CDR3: CASRRDISGNTIYF

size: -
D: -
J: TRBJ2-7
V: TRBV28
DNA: TGTGCCAGCAGTTTCCGGTACGAGCAGTACTTC
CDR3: CASSFRYEQYF

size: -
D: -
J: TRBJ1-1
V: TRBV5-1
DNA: TGCGCCAGCAGCTCCTCGCTGGTCACTGAAGCTTTCTTT
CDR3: CASSSSLVTEAFF

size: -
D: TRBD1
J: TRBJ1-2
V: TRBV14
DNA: TGTGCCAGCAGCCAAGAAGTCTGGACAGGGGCTCCCTATGGCTACACCTTC
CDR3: CASSQEVWTGAPYGYTF

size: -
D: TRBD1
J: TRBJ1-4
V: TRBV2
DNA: TGTGCCAGCAGTGAAAAATTGGGACAGATAAGTGGAAAACTGTTTTTT
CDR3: CASSEKLGQISGKLFF

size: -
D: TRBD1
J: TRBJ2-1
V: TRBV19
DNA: TGTGCCAGTAGTACAACAGGGGGCGTCCCAAATGACAATGAGCAGTTCTTC
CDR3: CASSTTGGVPNDNEQFF

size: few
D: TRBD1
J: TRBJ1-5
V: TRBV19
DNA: TGTGCCAGTAGTACCGGATGGACAGGGGGTCAGCCCCAGCATTTT
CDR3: CASSTGWTGGQPQHF

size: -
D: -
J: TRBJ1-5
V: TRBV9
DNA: TGTGCCAGCAGCCCCGATGGGGGGAACAGCAATCAGCCCCAGCATTTT
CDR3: CASSPDGGNSNQPQHF

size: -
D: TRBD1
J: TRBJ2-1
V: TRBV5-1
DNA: TGCGCCAGCAGCCGACGCCGGGACAGGGGGGCGAATGAGCAGTTCTTC
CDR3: CASSRRRDRGANEQFF

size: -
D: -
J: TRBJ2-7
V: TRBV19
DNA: TGTGCCAGTAGTATTGCGGAAGGGGGCGAGCAGTACTTC
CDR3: CASSIAEGGEQYF

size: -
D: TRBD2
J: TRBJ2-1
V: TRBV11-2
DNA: TGTGCCAGCAGGTCTTTCGGGACTAGCGGGAGAAATGAGCAGTTCTTC
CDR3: CASRSFGTSGRNEQFF

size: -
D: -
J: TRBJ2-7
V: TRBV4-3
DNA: TGCGCCAGCAGCCAAGAGGAAAGGGACACTTACGAGCAGTACTTC
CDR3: CASSQEERDTYEQYF

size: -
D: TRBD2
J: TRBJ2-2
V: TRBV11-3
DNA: TGTGCCAGCAGCTCTTCAGTAGCGGGGGGGCTAAGCGGGGAGCTGTTTTTT
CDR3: CASSSSVAGGLSGELFF

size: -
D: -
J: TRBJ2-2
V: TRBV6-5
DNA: TGTGCCAGCAGACCCGCAACCGCGAACACCGGGGAGCTGTTTTTT
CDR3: CASRPATANTGELFF

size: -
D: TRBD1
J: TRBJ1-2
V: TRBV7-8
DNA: TGTGCCAGCAGCGGGGACAGGGTGAAAGATGGCTACACCTTC
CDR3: CASSGDRVKDGYTF

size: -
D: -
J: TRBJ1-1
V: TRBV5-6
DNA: TGTGCCAGCAGCTTATACCACGGCACTTCCTTGAACACTGAAGCTTTCTTT
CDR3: CASSLYHGTSLNTEAFF

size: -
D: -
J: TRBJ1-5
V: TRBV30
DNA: TGTGCCTGGAGTGTACGTGGGGGCAATCAGCCCCAGCATTTT
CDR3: CAWSVRGGNQPQHF

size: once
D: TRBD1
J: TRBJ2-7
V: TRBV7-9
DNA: TGTGCCAGCAGCGACCGGGACAGGGACGAGCAGTACTTC
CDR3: CASSDRDRDEQYF

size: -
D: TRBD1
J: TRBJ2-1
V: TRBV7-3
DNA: TGTGCCAGCAGCTTGGGGACAGGCCCCAATGAGCAGTTCTTC
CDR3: CASSLGTGPNEQFF

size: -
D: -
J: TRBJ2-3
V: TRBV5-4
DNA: TGTGCCAGCAGCTTGCGTGATGATACGCAGTATTTT
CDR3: CASSLRDDTQYF

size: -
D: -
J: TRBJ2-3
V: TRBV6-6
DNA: TGTGCCAGCAGTTACCCCACAGGGCTGGGCACAGATACGCAGTATTTT
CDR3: CASSYPTGLGTDTQYF